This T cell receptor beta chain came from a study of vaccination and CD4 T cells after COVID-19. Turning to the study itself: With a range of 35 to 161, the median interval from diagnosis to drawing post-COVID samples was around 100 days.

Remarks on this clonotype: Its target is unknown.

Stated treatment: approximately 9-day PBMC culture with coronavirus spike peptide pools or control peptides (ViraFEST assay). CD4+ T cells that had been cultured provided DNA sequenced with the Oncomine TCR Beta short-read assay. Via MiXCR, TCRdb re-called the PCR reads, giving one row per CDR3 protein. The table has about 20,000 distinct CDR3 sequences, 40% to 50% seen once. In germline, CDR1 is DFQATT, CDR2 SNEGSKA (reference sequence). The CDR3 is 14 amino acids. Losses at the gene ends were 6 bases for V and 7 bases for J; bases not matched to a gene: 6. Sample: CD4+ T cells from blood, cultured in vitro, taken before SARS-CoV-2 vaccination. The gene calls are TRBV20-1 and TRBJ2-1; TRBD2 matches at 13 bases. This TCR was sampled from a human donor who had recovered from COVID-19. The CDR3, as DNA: TGCAGTGCGGAGACTAGCGGGGGGACAAATGAGCAGTTCTTC. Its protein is CSAETSGGTNEQFF.